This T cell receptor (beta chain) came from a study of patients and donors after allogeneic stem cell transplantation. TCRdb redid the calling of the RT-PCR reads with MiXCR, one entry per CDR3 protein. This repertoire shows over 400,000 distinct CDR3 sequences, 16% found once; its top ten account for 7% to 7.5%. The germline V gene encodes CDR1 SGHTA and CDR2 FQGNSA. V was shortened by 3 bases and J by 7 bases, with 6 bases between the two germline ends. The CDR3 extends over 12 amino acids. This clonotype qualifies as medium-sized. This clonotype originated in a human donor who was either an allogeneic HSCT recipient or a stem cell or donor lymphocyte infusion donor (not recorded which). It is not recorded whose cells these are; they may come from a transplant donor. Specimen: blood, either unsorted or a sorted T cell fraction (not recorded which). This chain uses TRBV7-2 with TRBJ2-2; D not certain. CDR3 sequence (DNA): TGTGCCAGCAGCTTTGAGATCGGGGAGCTGTTTTTT. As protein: CASSFEIGELFF.